This entry is about one T cell receptor beta chain. Its antigen is not known. Vbeta (60) and Jbeta (13) primers were used in the PCR. Libraries were prepared by immunoSEQ multiplex PCR; TCRdb keeps only in-frame clonotypes and omits some of them. The table lists more than 110,000 clones. The data derive from a study of cytomegalovirus exposure and HLA in healthy donors. Study-level findings and limits: Using a false discovery rate of 0.05, a later analysis showed that 16,000 or so TCR beta sequences were associated with HLA alleles.

Sequencing input: PBMCs. This TCR derives from a middle-aged man in good health and CMV-seronegative.

In DNA, the CDR3 is TGCAGCGTCTTGACAGGGGTCTCCTACGAGCAGTACTTC. This encodes CSVLTGVSYEQYF. The V and J genes are TRBV29-1 and TRBJ2-7; 8 bases are shared with TRBD1. The CDR3 extends over 13 amino acids. V shed 6 bases and J 0 bases; nucleotides not matched to a gene: 4. Germline V gene lookup returns CDR1 SQVTM and CDR2 ANQGSEA.